The 16 T cell receptor beta chains given below trace back to one sample, sequenced in a study of OX40 agonist ivuxolimab in advanced cancers. Produced via immunoSEQ multiplex PCR; TCRdb's table is partial and in-frame only. In the table there are more than 70,000 clones, about 92% of which are singletons. Sequencing used CD4+ or CD8+ T cells sorted from blood, obtained in a trial of the OX40 agonist ivuxolimab. All receptors come from an adult with an advanced solid tumor such as melanoma, head and neck, liver or kidney cancer.

The chain carries TRBV27 and TRBJ2-7; D may be TRBD1 or TRBD2 (6 bases each). V lost 2 bases and J 6 bases, leaving 17 bases between the germline ends. Germline CDR1 MNHEY, CDR2 SMNVEV (reference sequence). The CDR3 extends over 15 amino acids. Here the CDR3 DNA reads TGTGCCAGCAGTTTAAAGGGTGTGTCGGGGGCCGAGCAGTACTTC. Protein sequence: CASSLKGVSGAEQYF.

The chain combines TRBV6-5 with TRBJ1-1; no clear D. CDR3 length: 12 amino acids. Germline V gene data show CDR1 as MNHEY and CDR2 as SVGAGI. The V and J ends lost 6 bases and 3 bases respectively, with 8 bases between them. CDR3 residues: CASSWGDTEAFF. CDR3 DNA: TGTGCCAGCAGCTGGGGAGACACTGAAGCTTTCTTT.

This chain links TRBV6-5 with TRBJ1-1; the D is unclear. Trimming pared 6 bases from V and 4 bases from J, leaving 18 bases between. Germline V gene lookup returns CDR1 MNHEY and CDR2 SVGAGI. The CDR3 covers 15 residues. The CDR3 here is CASSQGPRQFTEAFF. CDR3 nucleotide sequence: TGTGCCAGCAGCCAAGGGCCCAGGCAGTTCACTGAAGCTTTCTTT.

The chain recombines TRBV5-1 with TRBJ2-1; 7 nucleotides line up with TRBD2. Trimming took 7 bases from V and 0 from J; bases not matched to a gene: 16. The CDR3 contains 18 residues. Germline V lookup: CDR1 SGHRS, CDR2 YFSETQ. CDR3 region: CASVNFNLAESSYNEQFF. CDR3 coding DNA: TGCGCCAGCGTCAACTTTAATCTAGCGGAAAGCTCCTACAATGAGCAGTTCTTC.

This clone was observed once. J is TRBJ2-7 and V is TRBV6-1, with a possible D match to TRBD1 (5 bases). Germline V gene sequence: CDR1 MNHNS, CDR2 SASEGT. The CDR3 has 15 residues. V dropped 1 base and J dropped 1 base, with 11 bases sitting between them. CDR3 bases: TGTGCCAGCAGTGAAGGGCCCGACAGTTCCTACGAGCAGTACTTC. This encodes CASSEGPDSSYEQYF.

This chain uses TRBV19 with TRBJ2-3; 7 bases align to TRBD2. Germline V gene data show CDR1 as LNHDA and CDR2 as SQIVND (reference sequence). The CDR3 loop spans 13 amino acids. The V segment lost 3 bases and the J segment 3 bases; nucleotides outside the gene matches: 0. The CDR3 DNA reads as TGTGCCAGTAGTATCGGGGGGACAGATACGCAGTATTTT. Protein: CASSIGGTDTQYF. The complete variable domain, with remaining parts taken from reference TRBV19 and TRBJ2-3, reads DGGITQSPKYLFRKEGQNVTLSCEQNLNHDAMYWYRQDPGQGLRLIYYSQIVNDFQKGDIAEGYSVSREKKESFPLTVTSAQKNPTAFYLCASSIGGTDTQYFGPGTRLTVL.

V gene TRBV29-1 combines with J gene TRBJ1-2, with TRBD1 as a possible D gene (6 bases). Trimming pared 5 bases from V and 3 bases from J, leaving 13 bases between. The length of the CDR3 is 13 residues. Germline assignment: CDR1 SQVTM and CDR2 ANQGSEA. The CDR3 DNA reads TGCAGCGTTCCCTCAGGGGAAGACTATGGCTACACCTTC. Its protein product is CSVPSGEDYGYTF.

The chain has TRBV27 and TRBJ2-7, with unresolved D. V lost 7 bases, J lost 0 bases, and 13 bases lay in between. Germline lookup yields CDR1 MNHEY and CDR2 SMNVEV (reference sequence). This CDR3 comprises 14 residues. The chain's CDR3 is CASTSLGNSYEQYF. The CDR3 coding sequence is TGTGCCAGCACCTCCCTAGGGAACTCCTACGAGCAGTACTTC.

This clone was seen once. The gene calls are TRBV4-3 and TRBJ2-7; TRBD2 matches at 7 bases. CDR1 is LGHNA, CDR2 YSLEER, per germline. The junction had 13 bases not matched to a gene; V was cut back by 4 bases and J by 4 bases. The CDR3 contains 16 residues. In DNA, the CDR3 is TGCGCCAGCAGCCCCGGGACTACCAGTACCGAATACGAGCAGTACTTC. Its translation is CASSPGTTSTEYEQYF.

DNA of the CDR3: TGCGCCAGCAGCTTGGTAGCCACGAACACCGGGGAGCTGTTTTTT. Amino acids: CASSLVATNTGELFF. The chain joins TRBV5-1 to TRBJ2-2; D is ambiguous. Trimming pared 0 bases from V and 0 bases from J, leaving 6 bases between. Germline assignment: CDR1 SGHRS and CDR2 YFSETQ. This CDR3 is built from 15 residues. The whole variable domain, filled in from reference TRBV5-1 and TRBJ2-2, reads KAGVTQTPRYLIKTRGQQVTLSCSPISGHRSVSWYQQTPGQGLQFLFEYFSETQRNKGNFPGRFSGRQFSNSRSEMNVSTLELGDSALYLCASSLVATNTGELFFGEGSRLTVL.

The chain uses TRBV2 and TRBJ1-1; a weak D match, TRBD1 (5 bases). V gave up 8 bases and J gave up 10 bases, with 17 bases separating them. CDR3 length: 12 residues. Germline CDR1 reads SNHLY; CDR2 reads FYNNEI. CDR3 nucleotide sequence: TGTGCCAGCCCCGGACAAGCCGTTTCAGCTTTCTTT. Translating it yields CASPGQAVSAFF.

This chain uses TRBV7-2 with TRBJ2-3; 7 positions agree with TRBD1. The germline V gene encodes CDR1 SGHTA and CDR2 FQGNSA. This CDR3 has 14 amino acids. The trim removed 5 bases at V and 14 bases at J, leaving 16 bases unmatched. The CDR3 nucleotides are TGTGCCAGCAGCCCCTCTTTTCCAGGGGGTGAAAGGTATTTT. Its translation: CASSPSFPGGERYF.

J is TRBJ1-5 and V is TRBV4-1; 8 bases fit TRBD1. From germline, CDR1 is MGHRA and CDR2 YSYEKL. The CDR3 loop spans 17 amino acids. Germline trimming cut 4 bases from V and 1 base from J; bases unmatched to any gene: 9. CDR3 bases: TGCGCCAGCAGCCTCTTAGGAGACAGGGGAAGCAATCAGCCCCAGCATTTT. Translated, it gives CASSLLGDRGSNQPQHF.

The V call is TRBV19, the J call TRBJ2-1; tentatively, D is TRBD2 (5 bases). Germline loops: CDR1 LNHDA, CDR2 SQIVND (reference sequence). The V end lost 5 bases, the J end lost 0 bases, and 8 bases lay between the germline ends. This CDR3 has 14 amino acids. The chain's CDR3 is CASSDYPSYNEQFF. The CDR3 DNA is TGTGCCAGTAGTGACTACCCCTCCTACAATGAGCAGTTCTTC.

The gene calls are TRBV9 and TRBJ1-2; D not resolved. V lost 3 bases and J 6 bases, leaving 24 bases between the germline ends. The CDR3 extends over 17 amino acids. CDR1 and CDR2 (germline): SGDLS, YYNGEE. The DNA of the CDR3 is TGTGCCAGCAGCGCCGAAGGGAGGTTCCGGAGTCTAGATGGCTACACCTTC. This encodes CASSAEGRFRSLDGYTF.

The gene calls are TRBV5-1 and TRBJ1-1; 9 bases are shared with TRBD1. Trimming cost V 3 bases and J 6 bases; bases outside gene matches: 15. This CDR3 region has 17 residues. Germline CDR1 and CDR2: SGHRS and YFSETQ. The chain's CDR3 is CASSWGPGQGWKAEAFF. The CDR3 DNA sequence: TGCGCCAGCAGCTGGGGACCGGGACAGGGCTGGAAGGCTGAAGCTTTCTTT.